This T cell receptor (beta chain) was sequenced for a study of blood T cell repertoires in COVID-19. Turning to the study itself: Italy, Spain and the United States were the sources of the convalescent and acute COVID-19 samples.

This CDR3 is 15 amino acids long. The V gene's germline CDR1 is LNHDA and CDR2 SQIVND (reference sequence). V was pared by 5 bases and J by 0 bases, with 13 bases between. Participant-reported clinical history was the basis for cohort assignment. For recovered donors of Cohort 3, there were two negative PCRs, clearance, or symptom resolution. This clone has just a few counts. In the authors' workflow: Estimation of nucleated cell counts was performed using reference gene primer amplification. TCRdb's table, derived via immunoSEQ multiplex PCR, lists solely in-frame clones and lacks some. D and trimming come from the DNA, and the V and J calls and clone size come from that table. This table holds 150,000 to 200,000 clones, roughly 84% found once.

The chain carries TRBV19 and TRBJ1-1, with D unresolved. This clonotype was obtained from a woman aged 55-69 years who had recovered from COVID-19. Sequenced: PBMCs or T cells enriched from blood (not recorded which). The DNA for the CDR3 is TGTGCCAGTAGTTTCGGAGGTCTCATGAACACTGAAGCTTTCTTT. Translated, it gives CASSFGGLMNTEAFF.